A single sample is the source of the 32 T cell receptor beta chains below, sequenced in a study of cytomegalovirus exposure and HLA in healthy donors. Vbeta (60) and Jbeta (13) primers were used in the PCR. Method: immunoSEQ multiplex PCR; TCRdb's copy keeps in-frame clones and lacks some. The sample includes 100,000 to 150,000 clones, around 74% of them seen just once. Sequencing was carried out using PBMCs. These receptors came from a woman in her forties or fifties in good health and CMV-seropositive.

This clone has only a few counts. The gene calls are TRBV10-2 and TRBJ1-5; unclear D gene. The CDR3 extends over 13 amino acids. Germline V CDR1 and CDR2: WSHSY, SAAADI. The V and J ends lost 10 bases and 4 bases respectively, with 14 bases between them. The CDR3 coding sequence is TGCGCCACCAACGGCGGGATAAATCAGCCCCAGCATTTT. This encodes CATNGGINQPQHF.

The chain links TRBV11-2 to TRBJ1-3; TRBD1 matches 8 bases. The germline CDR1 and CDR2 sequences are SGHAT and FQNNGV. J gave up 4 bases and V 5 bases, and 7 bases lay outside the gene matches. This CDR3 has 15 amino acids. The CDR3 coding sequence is TGTGCCAGCAGCATACCGGGACAGGACGGAAACACCATATATTTT. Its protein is CASSIPGQDGNTIYF.

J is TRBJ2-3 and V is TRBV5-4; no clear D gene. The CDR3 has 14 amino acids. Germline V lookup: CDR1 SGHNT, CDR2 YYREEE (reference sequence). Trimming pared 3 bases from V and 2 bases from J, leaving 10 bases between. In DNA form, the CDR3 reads TGTGCCAGCAGCTCGTACATCCTCACAGATACGCAGTATTTT. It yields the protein CASSSYILTDTQYF.

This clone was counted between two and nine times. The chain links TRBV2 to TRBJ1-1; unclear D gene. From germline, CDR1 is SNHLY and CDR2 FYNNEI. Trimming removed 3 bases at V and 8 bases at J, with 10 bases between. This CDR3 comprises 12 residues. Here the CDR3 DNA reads TGTGCCAGCAGTGAGGGAGGAGTAGAAGCTTTCTTT. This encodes CASSEGGVEAFF.

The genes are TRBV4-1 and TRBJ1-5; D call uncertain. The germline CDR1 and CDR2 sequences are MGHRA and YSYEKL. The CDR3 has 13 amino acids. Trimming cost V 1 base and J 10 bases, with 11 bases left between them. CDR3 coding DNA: TGCGCCAGCAGCCAAGGTTCCCTCCCCCCCCAGCATTTT. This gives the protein CASSQGSLPPQHF.

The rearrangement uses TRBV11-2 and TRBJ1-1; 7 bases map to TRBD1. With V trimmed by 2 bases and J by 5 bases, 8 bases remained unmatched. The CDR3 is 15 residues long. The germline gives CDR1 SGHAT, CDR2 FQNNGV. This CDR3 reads CASSLQQGPGTEAFF. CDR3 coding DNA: TGTGCCAGCAGCTTACAACAGGGGCCGGGAACTGAAGCTTTCTTT.

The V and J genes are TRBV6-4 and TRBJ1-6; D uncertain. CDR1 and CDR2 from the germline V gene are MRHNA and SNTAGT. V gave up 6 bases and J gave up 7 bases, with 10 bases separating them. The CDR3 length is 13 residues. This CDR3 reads CASRGAGNSPLHF. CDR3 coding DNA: TGTGCCAGCAGGGGAGCGGGGAATTCACCCCTCCACTTT.

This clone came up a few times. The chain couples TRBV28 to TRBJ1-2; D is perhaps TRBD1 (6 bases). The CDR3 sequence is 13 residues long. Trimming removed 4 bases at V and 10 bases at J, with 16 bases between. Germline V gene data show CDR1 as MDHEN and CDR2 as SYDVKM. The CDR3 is CASSSHAGQYYTF. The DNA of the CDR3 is TGTGCCAGCAGTTCTCATGCCGGACAGTACTACACCTTC.

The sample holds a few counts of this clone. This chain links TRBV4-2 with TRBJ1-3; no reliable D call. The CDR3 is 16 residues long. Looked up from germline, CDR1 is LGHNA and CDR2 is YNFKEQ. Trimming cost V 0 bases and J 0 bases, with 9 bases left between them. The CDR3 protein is CASSQDPGISGNTIYF. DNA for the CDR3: TGTGCCAGCAGCCAAGATCCAGGAATCTCTGGAAACACCATATATTTT.

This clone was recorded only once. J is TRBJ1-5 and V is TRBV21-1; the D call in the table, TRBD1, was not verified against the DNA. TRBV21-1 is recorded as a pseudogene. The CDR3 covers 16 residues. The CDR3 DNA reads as TGTGCCAGCAGCAAAAGGCAAACAGGTCCCCATCAGCCCCAGCATTTT. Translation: CASSKRQTGPHQPQHF.

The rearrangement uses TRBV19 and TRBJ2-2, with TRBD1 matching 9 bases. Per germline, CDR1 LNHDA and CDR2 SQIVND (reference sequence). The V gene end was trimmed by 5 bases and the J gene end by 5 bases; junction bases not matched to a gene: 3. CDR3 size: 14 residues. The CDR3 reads CASSWTGETGELFF. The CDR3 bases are TGTGCCAGTAGTTGGACAGGGGAAACCGGGGAGCTGTTTTTT.

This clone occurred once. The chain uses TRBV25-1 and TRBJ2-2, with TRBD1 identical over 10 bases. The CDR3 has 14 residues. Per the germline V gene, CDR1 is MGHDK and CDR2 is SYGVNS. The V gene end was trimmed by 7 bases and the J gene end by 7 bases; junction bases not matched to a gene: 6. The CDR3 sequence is CASTRQGADGELFF. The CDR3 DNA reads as TGTGCCAGCACAAGACAGGGGGCTGACGGGGAGCTGTTTTTT.

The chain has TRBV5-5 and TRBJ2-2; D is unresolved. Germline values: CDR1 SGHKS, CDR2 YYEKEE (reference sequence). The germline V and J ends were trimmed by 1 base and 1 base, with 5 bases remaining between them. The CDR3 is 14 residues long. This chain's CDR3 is CASSLTVNTGELFF. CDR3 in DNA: TGTGCCAGCAGCTTGACAGTGAACACCGGGGAGCTGTTTTTT.

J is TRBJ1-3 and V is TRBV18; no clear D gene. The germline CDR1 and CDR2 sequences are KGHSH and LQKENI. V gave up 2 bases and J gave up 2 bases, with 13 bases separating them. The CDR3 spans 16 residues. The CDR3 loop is CASSPVGRVAGNTIYF. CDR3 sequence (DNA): TGTGCCAGCTCACCAGTCGGGAGAGTCGCTGGAAACACCATATATTTT. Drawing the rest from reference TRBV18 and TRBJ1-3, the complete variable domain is NAGVMQNPRHLVRRRGQEARLRCSPMKGHSHVYWYRQLPEEGLKFMVYLQKENIIDESGMPKERFSAEFPKEGPSILRIQQVVRGDSAAYFCASSPVGRVAGNTIYFGEGSWLTVV.

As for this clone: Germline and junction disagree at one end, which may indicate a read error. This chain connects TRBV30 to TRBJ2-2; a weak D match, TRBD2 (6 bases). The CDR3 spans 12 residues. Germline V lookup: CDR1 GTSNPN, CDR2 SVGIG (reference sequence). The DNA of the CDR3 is TGTGGCTGGGGGAGGTCAACCGGGGAGCCGTTTTTT. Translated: CGWGRSTGEPFF.

The CDR3 loop is CATSRGGAGVEQYF. The CDR3 nucleotides are TGTGCCACCAGCAGAGGCGGGGCGGGGGTGGAGCAGTACTTC. The V call is TRBV15, the J call TRBJ2-7, with TRBD2 matching over 7 bases. The germline gives CDR1 LNHNV, CDR2 YYDKDF (reference sequence). The CDR3 extends over 14 amino acids. The ends lost 1 base at V and 7 bases at J; junction bases unmatched: 7.

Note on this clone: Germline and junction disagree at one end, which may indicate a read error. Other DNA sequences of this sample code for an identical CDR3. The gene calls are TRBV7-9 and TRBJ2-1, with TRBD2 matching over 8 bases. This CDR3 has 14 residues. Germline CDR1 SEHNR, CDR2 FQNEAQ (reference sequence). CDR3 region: CASKYTSGDNEQFF. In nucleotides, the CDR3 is TGTGCTAGCAAATATACTAGCGGAGACAATGAGCAGTTCTTC.

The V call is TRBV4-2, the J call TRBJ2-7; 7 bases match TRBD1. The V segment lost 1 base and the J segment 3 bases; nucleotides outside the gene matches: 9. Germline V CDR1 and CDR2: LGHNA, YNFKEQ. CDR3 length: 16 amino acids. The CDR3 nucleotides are TGTGCCAGCAGCCAAGCTCCCAGGGACAGCAACTACGAGCAGTACTTC. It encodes CASSQAPRDSNYEQYF.

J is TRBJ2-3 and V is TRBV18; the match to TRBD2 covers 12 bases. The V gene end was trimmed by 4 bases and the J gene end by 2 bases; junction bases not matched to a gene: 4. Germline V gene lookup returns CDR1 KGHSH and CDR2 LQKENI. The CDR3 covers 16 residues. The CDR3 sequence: CASSQGLAGTTDTQYF. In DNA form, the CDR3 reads TGTGCCAGCTCACAAGGACTAGCGGGAACCACAGATACGCAGTATTTT.

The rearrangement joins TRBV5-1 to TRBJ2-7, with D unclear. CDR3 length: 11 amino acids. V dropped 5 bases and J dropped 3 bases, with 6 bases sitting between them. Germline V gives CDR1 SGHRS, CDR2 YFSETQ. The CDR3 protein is CASRQNYEQYF. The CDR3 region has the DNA TGCGCCAGCAGACAAAACTACGAGCAGTACTTC.

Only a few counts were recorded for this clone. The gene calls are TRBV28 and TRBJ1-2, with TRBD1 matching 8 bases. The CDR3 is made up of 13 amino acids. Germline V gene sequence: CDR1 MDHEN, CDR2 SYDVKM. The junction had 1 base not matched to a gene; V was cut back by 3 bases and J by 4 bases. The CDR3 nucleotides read TGTGCCAGCAGTTTCACAGGGGGCTATGGCTACACCTTC. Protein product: CASSFTGGYGYTF.

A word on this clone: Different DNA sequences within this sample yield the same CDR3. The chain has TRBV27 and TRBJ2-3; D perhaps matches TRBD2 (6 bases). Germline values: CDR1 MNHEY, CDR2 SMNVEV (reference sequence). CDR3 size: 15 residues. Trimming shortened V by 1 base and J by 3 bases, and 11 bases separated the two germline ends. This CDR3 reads CASSLFGLATDTQYF. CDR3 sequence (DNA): TGTGCCAGCAGTTTATTCGGGCTAGCGACAGATACGCAGTATTTT.

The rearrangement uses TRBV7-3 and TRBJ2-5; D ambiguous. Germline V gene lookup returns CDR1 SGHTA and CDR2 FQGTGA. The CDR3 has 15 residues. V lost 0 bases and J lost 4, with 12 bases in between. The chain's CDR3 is CASSLTRSSPETQYF. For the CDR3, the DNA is TGTGCCAGCAGCTTAACGCGTAGCAGTCCAGAGACCCAGTACTTC.

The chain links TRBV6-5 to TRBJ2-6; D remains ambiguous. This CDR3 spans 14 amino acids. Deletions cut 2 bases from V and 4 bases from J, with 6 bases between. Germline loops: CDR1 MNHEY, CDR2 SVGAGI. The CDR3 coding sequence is TGTGCCAGCAGTTACAGCGAGGGGGCCAACGTCCTGACTTTC. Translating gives CASSYSEGANVLTF.

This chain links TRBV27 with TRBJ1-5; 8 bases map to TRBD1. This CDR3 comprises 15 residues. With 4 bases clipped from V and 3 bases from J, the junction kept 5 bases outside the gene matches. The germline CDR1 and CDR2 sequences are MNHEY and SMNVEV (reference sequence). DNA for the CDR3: TGTGCCAGCAGTTCCCGGGACAGGACCAATCAGCCCCAGCATTTT. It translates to CASSSRDRTNQPQHF.

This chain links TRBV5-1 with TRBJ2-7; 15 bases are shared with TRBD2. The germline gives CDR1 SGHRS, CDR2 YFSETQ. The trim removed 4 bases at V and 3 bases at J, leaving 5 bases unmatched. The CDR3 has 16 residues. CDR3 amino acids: CASSEGLAGGLYEQYF. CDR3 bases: TGCGCCAGCAGCGAAGGACTAGCGGGGGGGCTCTACGAGCAGTACTTC.

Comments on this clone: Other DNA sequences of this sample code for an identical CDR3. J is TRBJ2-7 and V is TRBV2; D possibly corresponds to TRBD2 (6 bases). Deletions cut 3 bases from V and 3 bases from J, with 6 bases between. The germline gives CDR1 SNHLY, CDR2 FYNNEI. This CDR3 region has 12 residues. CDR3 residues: CASSEGGYEQYF. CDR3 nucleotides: TGTGCCAGCAGTGAGGGGGGCTACGAGCAGTACTTC.

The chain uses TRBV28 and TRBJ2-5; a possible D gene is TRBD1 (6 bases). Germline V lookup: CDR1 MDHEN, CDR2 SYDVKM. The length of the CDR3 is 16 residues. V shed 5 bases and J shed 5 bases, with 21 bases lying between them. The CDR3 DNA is TGTGCCAGCAGTCCTACTGGGACACTCGAGTTGGAGACCCAGTACTTC. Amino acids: CASSPTGTLELETQYF.

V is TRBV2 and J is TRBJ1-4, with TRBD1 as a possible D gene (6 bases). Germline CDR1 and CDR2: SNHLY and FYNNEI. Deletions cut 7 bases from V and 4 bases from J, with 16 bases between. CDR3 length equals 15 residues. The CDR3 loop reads CASTKGGRGNEKLFF. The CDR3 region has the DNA TGTGCCAGCACTAAGGGGGGGCGGGGTAATGAAAAACTGTTTTTT.

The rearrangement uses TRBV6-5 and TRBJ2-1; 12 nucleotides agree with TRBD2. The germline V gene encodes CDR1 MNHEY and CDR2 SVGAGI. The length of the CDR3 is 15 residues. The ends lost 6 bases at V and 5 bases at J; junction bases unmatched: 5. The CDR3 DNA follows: TGTGCCAGCAGAACGACTAGCGGGGGTAACAATGAGCAGTTCTTC. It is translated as CASRTTSGGNNEQFF.

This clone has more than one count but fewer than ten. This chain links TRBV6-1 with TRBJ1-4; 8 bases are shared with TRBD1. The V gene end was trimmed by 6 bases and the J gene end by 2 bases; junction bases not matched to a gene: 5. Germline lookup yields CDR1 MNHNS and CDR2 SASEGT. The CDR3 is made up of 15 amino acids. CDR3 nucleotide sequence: TGTGCCAGCAGGCGGACAGGGACGACTAATGAAAAACTGTTTTTT. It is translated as CASRRTGTTNEKLFF.

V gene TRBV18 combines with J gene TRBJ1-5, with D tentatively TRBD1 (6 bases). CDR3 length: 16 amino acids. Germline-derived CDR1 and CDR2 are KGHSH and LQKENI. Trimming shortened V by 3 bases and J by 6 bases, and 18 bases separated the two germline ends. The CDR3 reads CASSPPQTGVGQPQHF. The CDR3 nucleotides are TGTGCCAGCTCACCCCCCCAGACAGGAGTTGGTCAGCCCCAGCATTTT.